The clone carrying this T cell receptor beta chain came up a few times. The entry originates in a study of beta chain features in type 1 diabetes. The whole isolated RNA underwent reverse transcription, so sequencing captured expressed TCRB transcripts. Profiled with immunoSEQ multiplex PCR; TCRdb holds only in-frame clones, not every one. The data hold around 290,000 clones, with about 8% observed a single time. CDR1 is SGHRS and CDR2 is YFSETQ in the germline V gene. The V and J ends lost 0 bases and 8 bases respectively, with 14 bases between them. This CDR3 comprises 15 residues. The chain uses TRBV5-1 and TRBJ1-4; a possible D gene is TRBD1 (5 bases). The sequencing input was central memory CD4+ T cells from blood. The clonotype comes from a young woman in good health. In DNA, the CDR3 is TGCGCCAGCAGCTTGGCCCCGGGGGTGGAGGAAAAACTGTTTTTT. Its translation is CASSLAPGVEEKLFF.